This T cell receptor beta chain was identified in a study of T cells in localized non-small cell lung cancer. This clone was seen only a few times. This table comes from immunoSEQ multiplex PCR, and its TCRdb copy is limited to in-frame clones, with some not included. Of approximately 57,000 clones detected, 75% to 90% appear once; the ten largest clones hold 5.2%. The CDR3 totals 16 residues. CDR1 and CDR2 from the germline V gene are MNHEY and SVGAGI. V dropped 2 bases and J dropped 6; count of bases not matched to a gene: 4. The sequence was obtained from a woman aged 35-70 years with stage I lung adenocarcinoma. This chain joins TRBV6-5 and TRBJ2-1, with 13 bases lining up with TRBD2. The sample was peripheral blood, taken before any cancer treatment. CDR3 bases: TGTGCCAGCAGTTACGCCGGGACTAGCGGGGTCAATGAGCAGTTCTTC. Translation gives CASSYAGTSGVNEQFF.